This TCR beta chain was observed in a study of blood T cell repertoires in COVID-19. Sequenced by immunoSEQ multiplex PCR; TCRdb stores in-frame clones only, minus some. The sample records roughly 76,000 clones, 90% being singletons. Trimming took 3 bases from V and 2 from J, leaving 8 bases between them. This CDR3 contains 14 residues. Germline V gene lookup returns CDR1 SGHTA and CDR2 FQGNSA. The V call is TRBV7-2, the J call TRBJ1-3; D gene ambiguous. What was sequenced was peripheral blood. This TCR derives from a man in his fifties or sixties with acute or convalescent COVID-19. The CDR3 sequence: CASSFATAGNTIYF. The CDR3 DNA follows: TGTGCCAGCAGCTTTGCCACAGCTGGAAACACCATATATTTT.